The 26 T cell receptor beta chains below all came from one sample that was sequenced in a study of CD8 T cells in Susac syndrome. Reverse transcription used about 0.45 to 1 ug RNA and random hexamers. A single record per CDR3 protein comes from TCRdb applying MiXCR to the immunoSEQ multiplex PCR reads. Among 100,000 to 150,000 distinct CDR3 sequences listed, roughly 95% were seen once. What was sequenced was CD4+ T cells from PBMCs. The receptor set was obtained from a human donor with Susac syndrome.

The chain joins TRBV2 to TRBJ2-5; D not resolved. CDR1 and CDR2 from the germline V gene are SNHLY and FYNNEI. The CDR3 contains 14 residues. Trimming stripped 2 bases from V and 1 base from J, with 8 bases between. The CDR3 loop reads CASSERRIQETQYF. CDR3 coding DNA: TGTGCCAGCAGTGAAAGGAGAATCCAAGAGACCCAGTACTTC.

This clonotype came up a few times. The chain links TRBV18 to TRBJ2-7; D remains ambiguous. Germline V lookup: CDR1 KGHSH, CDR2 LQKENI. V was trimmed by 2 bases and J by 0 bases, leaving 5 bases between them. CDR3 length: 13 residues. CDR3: CASSPGSSYEQYF. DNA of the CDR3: TGTGCCAGCTCACCAGGGTCCTCCTACGAGCAGTACTTC.

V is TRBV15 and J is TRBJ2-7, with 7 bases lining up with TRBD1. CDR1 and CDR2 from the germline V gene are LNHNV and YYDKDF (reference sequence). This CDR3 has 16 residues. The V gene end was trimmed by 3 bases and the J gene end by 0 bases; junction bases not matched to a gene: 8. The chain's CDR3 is CATSSLDRAPSYEQYF. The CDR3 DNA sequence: TGTGCCACCAGCAGTCTAGACAGGGCTCCCTCCTACGAGCAGTACTTC.

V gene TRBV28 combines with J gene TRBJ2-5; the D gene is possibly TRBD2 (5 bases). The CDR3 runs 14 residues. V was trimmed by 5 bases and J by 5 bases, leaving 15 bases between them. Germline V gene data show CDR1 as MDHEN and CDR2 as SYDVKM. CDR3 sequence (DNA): TGTGCCAGCAGTAACCGGGGTTTAAGGGAGACCCAGTACTTC. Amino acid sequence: CASSNRGLRETQYF.

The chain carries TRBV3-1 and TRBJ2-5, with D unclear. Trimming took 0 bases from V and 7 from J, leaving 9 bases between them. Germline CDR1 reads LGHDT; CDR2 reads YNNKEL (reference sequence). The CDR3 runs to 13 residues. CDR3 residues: CASSQDRRVTQYF. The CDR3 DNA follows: TGTGCCAGCAGCCAAGATCGAAGGGTGACCCAGTACTTC.

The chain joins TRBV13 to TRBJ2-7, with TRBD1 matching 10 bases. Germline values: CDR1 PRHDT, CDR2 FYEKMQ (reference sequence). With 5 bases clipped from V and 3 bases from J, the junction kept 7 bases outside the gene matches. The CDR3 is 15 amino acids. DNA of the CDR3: TGTGCCAGCAGCCAAGAACGGACAGGGGGCTACGAGCAGTACTTC. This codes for CASSQERTGGYEQYF.

The CDR3: CSAREGGSNQPQHF. As DNA, the CDR3 is TGCAGTGCTAGAGAGGGGGGCAGTAATCAGCCCCAGCATTTT. The chain recombines TRBV20-1 with TRBJ1-5; the D gene is possibly TRBD1 (6 bases). The CDR3 loop spans 14 amino acids. Germline CDR1 DFQATT, CDR2 SNEGSKA (reference sequence). With 0 bases removed from V and 4 bases from J, the gap between germline ends came to 10 bases.

CDR3 region: CASSQRTSGYTGELFF. The CDR3 coding sequence is TGTGCCAGCAGCCAAAGGACTAGCGGATACACCGGGGAGCTGTTTTTT. V and J are TRBV11-3 and TRBJ2-2, with TRBD2 matching over 10 bases. The CDR3 covers 16 residues. The germline CDR1 and CDR2 sequences are SGHNT and YENEEA. The J segment lost 3 bases and the V segment lost 5 bases, leaving 6 bases of the junction unmatched.

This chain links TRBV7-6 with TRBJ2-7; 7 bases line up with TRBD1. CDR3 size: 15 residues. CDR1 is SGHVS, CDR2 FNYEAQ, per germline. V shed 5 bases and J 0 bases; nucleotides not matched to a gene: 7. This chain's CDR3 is CASSPAGGPSYEQYF. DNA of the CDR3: TGTGCCAGCAGCCCGGCAGGGGGACCCTCCTACGAGCAGTACTTC.

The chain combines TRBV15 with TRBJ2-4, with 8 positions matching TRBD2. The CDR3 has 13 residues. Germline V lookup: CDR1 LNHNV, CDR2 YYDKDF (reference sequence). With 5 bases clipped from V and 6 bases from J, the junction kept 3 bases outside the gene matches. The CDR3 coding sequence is TGTGCCACCAGCTTCCGGGAGGGAAACATTCAGTACTTC. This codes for CATSFREGNIQYF. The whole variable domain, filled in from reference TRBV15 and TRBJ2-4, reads DAMVIQNPRYQVTQFGKPVTLSCSQTLNHNVMYWYQQKSSQAPKLLFHYYDKDFNNEADTPDNFQSRRPNTSFCFLDIRSPGLGDTAMYLCATSFREGNIQYFGAGTRLSVL.

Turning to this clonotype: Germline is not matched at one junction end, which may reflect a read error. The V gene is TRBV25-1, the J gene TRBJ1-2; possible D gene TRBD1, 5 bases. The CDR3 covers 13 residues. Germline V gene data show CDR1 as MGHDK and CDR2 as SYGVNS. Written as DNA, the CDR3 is TGTGCCAGCAGTGGGACGGGAAGCGGGGCTACAGCCTTC. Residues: CASSGTGSGATAF.

As DNA, the CDR3 is TGCAGCGTTGGGGGGAGCGAAAAACTGTTTTTT. As protein: CSVGGSEKLFF. V gene TRBV29-1 combines with J gene TRBJ1-4; D is possibly TRBD1 (5 bases). The CDR3 covers 11 residues. With 4 bases removed from V and 8 bases from J, the gap between germline ends came to 8 bases. CDR1 and CDR2 from the germline V gene are SQVTM and ANQGSEA.

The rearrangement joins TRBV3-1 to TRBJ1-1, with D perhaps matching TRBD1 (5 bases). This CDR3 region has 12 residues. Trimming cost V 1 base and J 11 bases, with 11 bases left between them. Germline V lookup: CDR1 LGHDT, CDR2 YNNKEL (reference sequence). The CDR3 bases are TGTGCCAGCAGCCAAGCGAGGGGCGAGGCTTTCTTT. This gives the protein CASSQARGEAFF.

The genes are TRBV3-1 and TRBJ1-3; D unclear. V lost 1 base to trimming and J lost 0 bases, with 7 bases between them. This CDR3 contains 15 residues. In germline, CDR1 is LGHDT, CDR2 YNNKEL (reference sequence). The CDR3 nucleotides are TGTGCCAGCAGCCAAGGGGAGGCCTCTGGAAACACCATATATTTT. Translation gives CASSQGEASGNTIYF.

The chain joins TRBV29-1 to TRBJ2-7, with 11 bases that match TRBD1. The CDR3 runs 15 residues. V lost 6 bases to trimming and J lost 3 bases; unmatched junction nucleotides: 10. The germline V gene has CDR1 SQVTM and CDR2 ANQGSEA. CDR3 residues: CSVISAGTGGYEQYF. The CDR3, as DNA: TGCAGCGTCATCTCCGCCGGGACAGGGGGCTACGAGCAGTACTTC.

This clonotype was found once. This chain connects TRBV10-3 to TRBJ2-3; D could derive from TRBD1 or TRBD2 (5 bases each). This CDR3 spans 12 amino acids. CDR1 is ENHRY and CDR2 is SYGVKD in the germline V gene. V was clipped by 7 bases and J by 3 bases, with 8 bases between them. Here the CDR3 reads CAINGGTDTQYF. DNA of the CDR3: TGTGCCATCAATGGGGGAACAGATACGCAGTATTTT.

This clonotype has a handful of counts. CDR3 bases: TGTGCCAGCAGCCCTCGACGGGACACTGAAGCTTTCTTT. Translated: CASSPRRDTEAFF. This chain links TRBV7-3 with TRBJ1-1; no reliable D call. The germline CDR1 and CDR2 sequences are SGHTA and FQGTGA. This CDR3 spans 13 amino acids. V was clipped by 5 bases and J by 3 bases, with 10 bases between them.

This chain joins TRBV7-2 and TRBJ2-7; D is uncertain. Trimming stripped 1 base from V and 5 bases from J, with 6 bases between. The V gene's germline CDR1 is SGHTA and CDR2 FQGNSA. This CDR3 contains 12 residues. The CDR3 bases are TGTGCCAGCAGCTTAGATAGTAACGAGCAGTACTTC. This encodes CASSLDSNEQYF.

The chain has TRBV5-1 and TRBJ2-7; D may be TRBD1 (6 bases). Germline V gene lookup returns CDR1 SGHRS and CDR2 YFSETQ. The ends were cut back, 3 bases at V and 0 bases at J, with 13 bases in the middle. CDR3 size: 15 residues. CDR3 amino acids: CASSWDTGSSYEQYF. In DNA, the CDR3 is TGCGCCAGCAGCTGGGACACGGGGAGCTCCTACGAGCAGTACTTC.

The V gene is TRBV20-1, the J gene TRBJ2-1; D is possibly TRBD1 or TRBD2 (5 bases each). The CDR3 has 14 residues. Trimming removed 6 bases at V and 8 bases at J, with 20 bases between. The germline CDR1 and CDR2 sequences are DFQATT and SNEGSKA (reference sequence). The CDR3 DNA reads TGCAGTGCGCAAAGCCGGGACGCCAAAGATGAGCAGTTCTTC. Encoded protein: CSAQSRDAKDEQFF.

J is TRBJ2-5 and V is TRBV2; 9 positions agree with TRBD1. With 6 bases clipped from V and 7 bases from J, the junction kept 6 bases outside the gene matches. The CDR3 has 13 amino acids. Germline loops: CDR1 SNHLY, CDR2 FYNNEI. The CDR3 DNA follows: TGTGCCAGCAGGGACGCGACAGGGGGGACCCAGTACTTC. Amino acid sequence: CASRDATGGTQYF.

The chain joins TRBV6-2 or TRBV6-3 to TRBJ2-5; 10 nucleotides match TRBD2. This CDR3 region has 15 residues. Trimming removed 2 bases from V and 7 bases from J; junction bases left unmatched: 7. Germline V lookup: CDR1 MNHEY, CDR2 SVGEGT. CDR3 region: CASSYRAGGPGTQYF. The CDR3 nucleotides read TGTGCCAGCAGTTACAGAGCGGGAGGGCCCGGGACCCAGTACTTC.

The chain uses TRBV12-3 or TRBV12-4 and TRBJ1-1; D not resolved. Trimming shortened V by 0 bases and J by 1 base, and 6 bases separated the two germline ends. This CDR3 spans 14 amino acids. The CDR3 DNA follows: TGTGCCAGCAGTTTAGCGGCCAGGAACACTGAAGCTTTCTTT. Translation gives CASSLAARNTEAFF.

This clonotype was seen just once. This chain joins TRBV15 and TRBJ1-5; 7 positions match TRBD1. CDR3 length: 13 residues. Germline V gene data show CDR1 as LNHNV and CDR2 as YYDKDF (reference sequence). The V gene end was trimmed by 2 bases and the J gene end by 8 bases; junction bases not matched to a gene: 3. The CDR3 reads CATSRNRGEPQHF. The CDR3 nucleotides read TGTGCCACCAGCAGAAACAGGGGAGAGCCCCAGCATTTT. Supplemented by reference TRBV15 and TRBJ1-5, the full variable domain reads DAMVIQNPRYQVTQFGKPVTLSCSQTLNHNVMYWYQQKSSQAPKLLFHYYDKDFNNEADTPDNFQSRRPNTSFCFLDIRSPGLGDTAMYLCATSRNRGEPQHFGDGTRLSIL.

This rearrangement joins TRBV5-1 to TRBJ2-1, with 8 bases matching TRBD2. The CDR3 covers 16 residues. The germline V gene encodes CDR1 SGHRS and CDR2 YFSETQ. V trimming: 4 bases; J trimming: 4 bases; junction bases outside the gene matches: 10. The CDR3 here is CASSTGGLARYNEQFF. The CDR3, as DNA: TGCGCCAGCAGCACGGGGGGGCTAGCGAGATACAATGAGCAGTTCTTC.

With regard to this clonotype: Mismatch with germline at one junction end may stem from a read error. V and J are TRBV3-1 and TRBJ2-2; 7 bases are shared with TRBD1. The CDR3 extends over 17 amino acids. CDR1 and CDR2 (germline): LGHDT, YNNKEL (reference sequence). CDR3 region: CASSQDGDSPYTGELFF. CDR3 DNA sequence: TGTGCCAGTAGCCAAGATGGGGACAGCCCATACACCGGGGAGCTGTTTTTT.